The 23 T cell receptor beta chains presented below share a single source sample, sequenced in a study of T-cell reconstitution after alpha-beta-depleted transplantation in children. Molecular barcoding with unique molecular identifiers was used for the TCRbeta library. TCRdb re-analysed the PCR reads in MiXCR, keeping a single row per CDR3 protein. Counted here are around 370,000 distinct CDR3 sequences, about a tenth occurring once; the ten biggest clones make up 2% to 2.5%. The sample here was PBMCs from the stem cell graft donor, taken from the stem cell graft. These receptors were taken from a human donor who donated a stem cell graft to a child with acute lymphoblastic leukemia.

V usage is TRBV20-1 and J usage is TRBJ2-1, with 7 bases matching TRBD2. CDR1 and CDR2 (germline): DFQATT, SNEGSKA (reference sequence). The CDR3 runs to 12 residues. Trimming cost V 5 bases and J 8 bases; bases outside gene matches: 6. The CDR3 DNA follows: TGCAGTGCTCGGACTAGTGGCTATGAGCAGTTCTTC. Protein sequence: CSARTSGYEQFF.

This clonotype was seen more than once but under ten times. This chain connects TRBV19 to TRBJ2-7, with TRBD1 as a possible D gene (6 bases). Per germline, CDR1 LNHDA and CDR2 SQIVND (reference sequence). V was shortened by 9 bases and J by 0 bases, with 21 bases between the two germline ends. The CDR3 totals 16 residues. CDR3: CASTPTGSWSSYEQYF. The CDR3 nucleotides are TGTGCCAGCACTCCCACAGGGAGCTGGAGCTCCTACGAGCAGTACTTC.

As regards this clonotype: The junction and the germline gene differ at one end; a read error may be behind it. The genes are TRBV7-2 and TRBJ1-5; 7 bases line up with TRBD1. The CDR3 has 15 residues. Germline-derived CDR1 and CDR2 are SGHTA and FQGNSA. The CDR3: CASSFAGTDGQPRHF. In DNA, the CDR3 is TGTGCCAGCAGCTTTGCCGGGACAGACGGTCAGCCCCGGCATTTT.

This clonotype was counted between two and nine times. The chain uses TRBV4-3 and TRBJ2-2; TRBD2 aligns across 7 bases. Germline loops: CDR1 LGHNA, CDR2 YSLEER. CDR3 size: 16 residues. The V gene end was trimmed by 0 bases and the J gene end by 5 bases; junction bases not matched to a gene: 6. CDR3 loop: CASSQDTAGPTGELFF. In DNA form, the CDR3 reads TGCGCCAGCAGCCAAGATACAGCGGGACCTACCGGGGAGCTGTTTTTT.

The chain uses TRBV7-3 and TRBJ2-7; TRBD2 matches 7 bases. V shed 4 bases and J 3 bases; nucleotides not matched to a gene: 6. This CDR3 is 14 amino acids long. Germline V gene data show CDR1 as SGHTA and CDR2 as FQGTGA. The CDR3 coding sequence is TGTGCCAGCAGCTGGGAGGGCCTCCACTACGAGCAGTACTTC. It yields the protein CASSWEGLHYEQYF.

The chain links TRBV3-1 to TRBJ2-3, with TRBD2 identical over 8 bases. The CDR3 runs 17 residues. Germline V gene lookup returns CDR1 LGHDT and CDR2 YNNKEL (reference sequence). V shed 0 bases, J shed 4 bases, and the junction held 9 bases outside the gene matches. CDR3 residues: CASSQDSREGRPDTQYF. In DNA, the CDR3 is TGTGCCAGCAGCCAAGACAGTCGGGAGGGCCGGCCAGATACGCAGTATTTT.

This clonotype was detected many times. This chain connects TRBV21-1 to TRBJ1-1. TRBV21-1 is shown as a pseudogene. This CDR3 has 12 amino acids. The CDR3 DNA follows: TGTGCCAGCAGCAAAGGACGTACGGGAGCTTTCTTT. Its translation: CASSKGRTGAFF.

This clonotype has only a few counts. This sequence joins TRBV20-1 and TRBJ2-7; the match to TRBD2 covers 7 bases. V shed 6 bases and J 7 bases; nucleotides not matched to a gene: 15. This CDR3 is built from 14 residues. CDR1 and CDR2 (germline): DFQATT, SNEGSKA (reference sequence). This CDR3 is CSARGLGNLEEQYF. CDR3 DNA: TGCAGTGCCCGCGGACTAGGAAACCTCGAAGAGCAGTACTTC.

This clonotype was seen more than once but under ten times. The chain has TRBV3-1 and TRBJ1-6; 9 positions match TRBD1. CDR1 is LGHDT and CDR2 is YNNKEL in the germline V gene (reference sequence). With 0 bases clipped from V and 15 bases from J, the junction kept 6 bases outside the gene matches. The CDR3 length is 14 residues. The DNA of the CDR3 is TGTGCCAGCAGCCAAGATTCGACAGGGGGAGGCCTCCACTTT. Amino acid sequence: CASSQDSTGGGLHF.

This clonotype was seen a handful of times. The chain employs TRBV9 and TRBJ2-2, with 9 bases fitting TRBD1. V gave up 3 bases and J gave up 7 bases; unmatched junction bases: 7. The CDR3 consists of 15 residues. CDR1 and CDR2 from the germline V gene are SGDLS and YYNGEE. The DNA for the CDR3 is TGTGCCAGCAGCGCGGTCACAGGGGGCCACGGGGAGCTGTTTTTT. It codes for CASSAVTGGHGELFF.

This clonotype was counted between two and nine times. The V gene is TRBV28, the J gene TRBJ1-5; D uncertain. V was clipped by 0 bases and J by 2 bases, with 17 bases between them. The length of the CDR3 is 18 residues. Germline loops: CDR1 MDHEN, CDR2 SYDVKM. CDR3 sequence: CASSLWVLGNRGNQPQHF. DNA for the CDR3: TGTGCCAGCAGTTTATGGGTCCTGGGTAACCGGGGCAATCAGCCCCAGCATTTT.

The V and J genes are TRBV20-1 and TRBJ2-5, with 10 bases fitting TRBD1. V gave up 3 bases and J gave up 4 bases; unmatched junction bases: 5. The CDR3 extends over 14 amino acids. The germline V gene has CDR1 DFQATT and CDR2 SNEGSKA (reference sequence). CDR3 in amino acids: CSASRTGGRETQYF. The CDR3 DNA sequence: TGCAGTGCTAGCAGGACAGGGGGTCGAGAGACCCAGTACTTC.

This clonotype occurred a few times. The rearrangement uses TRBV18 and TRBJ2-4, with D perhaps matching TRBD1 or TRBD2 (5 bases each). Trimming removed 2 bases from V and 6 bases from J, with 17 bases in between. The CDR3 runs to 16 residues. Germline lookup yields CDR1 KGHSH and CDR2 LQKENI. CDR3 coding DNA: TGTGCCAGCTCACCAATCCCAGGGAGCAATCTAAACATTCAGTACTTC. Its protein product is CASSPIPGSNLNIQYF.

The V call is TRBV4-2, the J call TRBJ2-5; D not resolved. Germline V gives CDR1 LGHNA, CDR2 YNFKEQ. The CDR3 totals 12 residues. V lost 3 bases and J lost 6, with 8 bases in between. The CDR3 loop reads CASSQVGKTQYF. CDR3 DNA: TGTGCCAGCAGCCAGGTGGGAAAGACCCAGTACTTC.

The chain recombines TRBV20-1 with TRBJ1-1; the D is unclear. The CDR3 consists of 12 residues. Germline V lookup: CDR1 DFQATT, CDR2 SNEGSKA (reference sequence). V gave up 5 bases and J gave up 0 bases, with 7 bases separating them. The DNA for the CDR3 is TGCAGTGCTCGCAGCCTGAACACTGAAGCTTTCTTT. Its translation is CSARSLNTEAFF.

This clonotype came up many times. The CDR3 region is CSAVSGSSYEQYF. DNA for the CDR3: TGCAGTGCGGTTAGCGGGAGCTCCTACGAGCAGTACTTC. The chain couples TRBV20-1 to TRBJ2-7; 9 bases are a match to TRBD2. Germline V gene sequence: CDR1 DFQATT, CDR2 SNEGSKA (reference sequence). V was pared by 6 bases and J by 0 bases, with 3 bases of the junction left unmatched. There are 13 residues in the CDR3.

In its sample, this clonotype was seen a few times. Here the CDR3 reads CASSPGTGVPEAFF. The DNA for the CDR3 is TGTGCCAGCAGCCCCGGGACAGGGGTCCCTGAAGCTTTCTTT. This rearrangement joins TRBV7-9 to TRBJ1-1, with 10 bases lining up with TRBD1. V lost 5 bases to trimming and J lost 6 bases; unmatched junction nucleotides: 6. The CDR3 covers 14 residues. The germline CDR1 and CDR2 sequences are SEHNR and FQNEAQ (reference sequence). The variable domain in full, completed from reference TRBV7-9 and TRBJ1-1, reads DTGVSQNPRHKITKRGQNVTFRCDPISEHNRLYWYRQTLGQGPEFLTYFQNEAQLEKSRLLSDRFSAERPKGSFSTLEIQRTEQGDSAMYLCASSPGTGVPEAFFGQGTRLTVV.

This clonotype was observed at least ten times. The rearrangement links TRBV18 to TRBJ2-3; D remains unclear. The CDR3 covers 11 residues. The germline V gene has CDR1 KGHSH and CDR2 LQKENI. V gave up 3 bases and J gave up 6 bases, with 4 bases separating them. CDR3 DNA: TGTGCCAGCTCACCGATGGATACGCAGTATTTT. Translated, it gives CASSPMDTQYF.

This clonotype was counted at least ten times. The chain couples TRBV3-1 to TRBJ2-7; D unclear. Germline CDR1 LGHDT, CDR2 YNNKEL (reference sequence). The CDR3 extends over 15 amino acids. Trimming cost V 4 bases and J 0 bases, with 13 bases left between them. CDR3 DNA: TGTGCCAGCAGCCGTACCCCAATGGGCTCCTACGAGCAGTACTTC. Its translation is CASSRTPMGSYEQYF.

The V gene is TRBV5-6, the J gene TRBJ1-2; 10 positions match TRBD1. Germline CDR1 is SGHDT and CDR2 is YYEEEE. There are 15 residues in the CDR3. V lost 6 bases and J lost 5; bases outside the gene matches: 10. The CDR3 DNA follows: TGTGCCAGCAACTCCCCACGGACAGGGGGTTATGGCTACACCTTC. As protein: CASNSPRTGGYGYTF.

The chain employs TRBV10-3 and TRBJ2-7; a weak D match, TRBD1 (6 bases). Germline V gives CDR1 ENHRY, CDR2 SYGVKD. V lost 6 bases and J 4 bases, leaving 13 bases between the germline ends. CDR3 length: 13 amino acids. This CDR3 is CAISFNRAYEQYF. The CDR3 nucleotides are TGTGCCATCAGCTTTAACAGGGCGTACGAGCAGTACTTC.

This clonotype occurred many times. The chain employs TRBV5-1 and TRBJ2-2; TRBD1 aligns across 7 bases. Per the germline V gene, CDR1 is SGHRS and CDR2 is YFSETQ. The trim removed 4 bases at V and 0 bases at J, leaving 6 bases unmatched. The CDR3 sequence is 16 residues long. The CDR3 region has the DNA TGCGCCAGCAGCCCCAGGACAGGATCGAACACCGGGGAGCTGTTTTTT. This sequence encodes CASSPRTGSNTGELFF.

This clonotype was picked up a small number of times. The genes are TRBV5-1 and TRBJ2-7; a weak D match, TRBD1 (6 bases). Germline CDR1 is SGHRS and CDR2 is YFSETQ. Trimming stripped 0 bases from V and 5 bases from J, with 15 bases between. The CDR3 totals 15 residues. The CDR3 loop is CASSLDEDRLDEQYF. CDR3 sequence (DNA): TGCGCCAGCAGCTTGGACGAGGACAGACTGGACGAGCAGTACTTC.